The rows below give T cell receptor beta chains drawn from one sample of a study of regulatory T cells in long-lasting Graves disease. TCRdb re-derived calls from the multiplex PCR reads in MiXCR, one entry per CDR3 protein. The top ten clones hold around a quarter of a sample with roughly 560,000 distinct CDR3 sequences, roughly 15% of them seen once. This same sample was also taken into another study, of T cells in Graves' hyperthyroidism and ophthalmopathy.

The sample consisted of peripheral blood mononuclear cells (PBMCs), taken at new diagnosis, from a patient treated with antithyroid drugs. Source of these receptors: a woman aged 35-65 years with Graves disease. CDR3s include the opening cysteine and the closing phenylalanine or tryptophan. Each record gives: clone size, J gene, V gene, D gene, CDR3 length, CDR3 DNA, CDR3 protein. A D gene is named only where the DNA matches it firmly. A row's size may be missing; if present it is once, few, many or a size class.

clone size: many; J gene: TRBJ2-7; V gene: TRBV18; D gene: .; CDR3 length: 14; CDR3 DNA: TGTGCCAGCTCACCACCGGCCCAGTCCTACGAGCAGTACTTC; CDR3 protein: CASSPPAQSYEQYF
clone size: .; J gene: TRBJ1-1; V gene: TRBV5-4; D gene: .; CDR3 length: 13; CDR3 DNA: TGTGCCACCAAACCACAGGTGAACACTGAAGCTTTCTTT; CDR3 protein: CATKPQVNTEAFF
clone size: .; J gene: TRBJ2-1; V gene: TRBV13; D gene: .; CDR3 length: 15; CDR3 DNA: TGTGCCAGCAGCCGACCCAACTACCTAAACAATGAGCAGTTCTTC; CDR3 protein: CASSRPNYLNNEQFF
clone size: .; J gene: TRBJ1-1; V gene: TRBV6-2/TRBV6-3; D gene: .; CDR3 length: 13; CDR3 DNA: TGTGCCAGCAGTGAGGTGGAGAACACTGAAGCTTTCTTT; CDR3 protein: CASSEVENTEAFF
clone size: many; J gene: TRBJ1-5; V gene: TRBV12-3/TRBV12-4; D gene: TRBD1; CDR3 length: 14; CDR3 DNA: TGTGCCAGCAGTTTCATAGGGGGCCATCAGCCCCAGCATTTT; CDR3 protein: CASSFIGGHQPQHF
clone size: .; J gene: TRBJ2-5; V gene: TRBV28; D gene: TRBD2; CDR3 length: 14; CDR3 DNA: TGTGCCAGCACCATCGGGACTAGCAAGGAGACCCAGTACTTC; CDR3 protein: CASTIGTSKETQYF
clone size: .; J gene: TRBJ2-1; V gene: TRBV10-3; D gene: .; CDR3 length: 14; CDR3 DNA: TGTGCCATCAGTGAGTCGGCAGGGAACAATGAGCAGTTCTTC; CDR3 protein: CAISESAGNNEQFF
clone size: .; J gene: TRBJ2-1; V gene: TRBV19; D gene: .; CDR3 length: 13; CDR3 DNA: TGTGCCAGTAGTCAAGGGTTTAGAGAGACCCAGTTCTTC; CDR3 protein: CASSQGFRETQFF
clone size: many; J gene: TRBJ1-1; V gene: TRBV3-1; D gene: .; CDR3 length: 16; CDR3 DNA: TGTGCCAGCAGCCAAGATTGGAGGATGACGGACACTGAAGCTTTCTTT; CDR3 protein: CASSQDWRMTDTEAFF
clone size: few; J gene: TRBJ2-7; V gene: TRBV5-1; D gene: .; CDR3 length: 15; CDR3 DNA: TGCGCCAGCAGCTTTAGCTTGACAGGCCAAGGGGAGCAGTACTTC; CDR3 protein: CASSFSLTGQGEQYF
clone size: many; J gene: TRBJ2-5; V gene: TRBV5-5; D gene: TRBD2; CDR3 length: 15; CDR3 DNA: TGTGCCAGCAGCATCATAGCGGGGCCCCAAGAGACCCAGTACTTC; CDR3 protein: CASSIIAGPQETQYF
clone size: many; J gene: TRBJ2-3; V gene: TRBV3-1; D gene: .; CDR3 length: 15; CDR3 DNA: TGTGCCAGCAGCCAAGATCGGGTAGCCACAGATACGCAGTATTTT; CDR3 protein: CASSQDRVATDTQYF
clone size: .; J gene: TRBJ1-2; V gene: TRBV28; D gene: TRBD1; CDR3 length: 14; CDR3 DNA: TGTGCCAGCAGTCCAACCGGGACAGGGTATGGCTACACCTTC; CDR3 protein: CASSPTGTGYGYTF
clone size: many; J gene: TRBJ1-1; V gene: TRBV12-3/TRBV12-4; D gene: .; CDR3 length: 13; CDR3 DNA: TGTGCCAGCAGTTTAGGCCGGGCTGGTGAAGCTTTCTTT; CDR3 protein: CASSLGRAGEAFF
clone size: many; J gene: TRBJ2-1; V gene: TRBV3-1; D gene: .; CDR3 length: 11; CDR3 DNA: TGTGCCAGCAGCCAGCACCATGAGCAGTTCTTC; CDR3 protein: CASSQHHEQFF
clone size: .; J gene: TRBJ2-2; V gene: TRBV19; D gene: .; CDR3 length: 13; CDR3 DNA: TGTGCCAGTAGTGACAGGTTCACCGGGGAGCTGTTTTTT; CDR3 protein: CASSDRFTGELFF
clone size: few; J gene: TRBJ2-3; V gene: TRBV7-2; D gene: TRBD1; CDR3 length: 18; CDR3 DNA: TGTGCCAGCAGCTCTAACCCCGCCGGGACAGGGGTGGAAGATACGCAGTATTTT; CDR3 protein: CASSSNPAGTGVEDTQYF
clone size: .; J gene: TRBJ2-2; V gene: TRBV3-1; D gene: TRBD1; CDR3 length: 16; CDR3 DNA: TGTGCCAGCAGCCAGCCACCGGGACAGGGGCCCGGGGAGCTGTTTTTT; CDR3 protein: CASSQPPGQGPGELFF
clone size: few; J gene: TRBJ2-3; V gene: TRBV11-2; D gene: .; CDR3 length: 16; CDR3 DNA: TGTGCCAGCAGCTTGGCTCTAGCCCAAGGCACAGATACGCAGTATTTT; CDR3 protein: CASSLALAQGTDTQYF
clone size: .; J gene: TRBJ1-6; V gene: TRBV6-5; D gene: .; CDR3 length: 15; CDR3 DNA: TGTGCCTGCAGTTACGACATACAGGAGGGTTCACCCCTCCACTTT; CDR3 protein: CACSYDIQEGSPLHF
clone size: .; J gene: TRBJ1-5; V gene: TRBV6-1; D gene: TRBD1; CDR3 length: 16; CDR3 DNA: TGTGCCAGCACAAAGGCCGGGACAGGTGCCATACAGCCCCAGCATTTT; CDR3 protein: CASTKAGTGAIQPQHF
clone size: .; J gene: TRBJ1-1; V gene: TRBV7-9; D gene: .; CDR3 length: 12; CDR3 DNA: TGTGCCAGCAGCTCACTTCACAATGAAGCTTTCTTT; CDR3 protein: CASSSLHNEAFF
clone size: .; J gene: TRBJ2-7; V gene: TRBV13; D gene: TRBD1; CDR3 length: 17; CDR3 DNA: TGTGCCAGCAGCTCCGACCCGCCTGGACAGGGAGGTGTCGAGCAGTACTTC; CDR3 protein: CASSSDPPGQGGVEQYF
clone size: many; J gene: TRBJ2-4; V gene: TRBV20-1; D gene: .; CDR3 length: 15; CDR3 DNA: TGCAGTGCTCCTCCCTTTCAGGGGGGGGCGGACATTCAGTACTTC; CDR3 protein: CSAPPFQGGADIQYF
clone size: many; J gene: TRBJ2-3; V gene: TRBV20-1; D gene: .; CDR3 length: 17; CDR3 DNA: TGCAGTGCCCCCCAGATCCTAAGTGGCCTCCGTGCCGATACGCAGTATTTT; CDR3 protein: CSAPQILSGLRADTQYF
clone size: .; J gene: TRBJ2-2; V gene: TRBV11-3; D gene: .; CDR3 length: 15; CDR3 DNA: TGTGCCAGCAGCTTCAGGGGTCTCGATACCGGGGAGCTGTTTTTT; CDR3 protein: CASSFRGLDTGELFF
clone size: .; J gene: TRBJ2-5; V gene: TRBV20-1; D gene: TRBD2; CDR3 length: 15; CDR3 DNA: TGCAGTGCGGAGGTCGTTAGCGGGAGAGGGGAGACCCAGTACTTC; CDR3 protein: CSAEVVSGRGETQYF
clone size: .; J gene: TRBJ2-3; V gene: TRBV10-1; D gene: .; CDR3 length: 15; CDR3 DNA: TGCGCCAGCAGCGGGGCAAGGGGTCCCACAGATACGCAGTATTTT; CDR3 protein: CASSGARGPTDTQYF
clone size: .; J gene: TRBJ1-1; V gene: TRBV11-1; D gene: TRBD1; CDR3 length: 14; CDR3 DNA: TGTGCCAGCAGCCCTTGGGACAGGAACACTGAAGCTTTCTTT; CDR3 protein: CASSPWDRNTEAFF
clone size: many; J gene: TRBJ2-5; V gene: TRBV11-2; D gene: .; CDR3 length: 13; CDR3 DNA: TGTGCCAGCAGCTCACAGGTCCAAGAGACCCAGTACTTC; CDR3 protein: CASSSQVQETQYF
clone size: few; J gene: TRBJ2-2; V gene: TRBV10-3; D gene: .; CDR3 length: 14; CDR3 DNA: TGTGCCATCAGTCCGCCGGGGAACACCGGGGAGCTGTTTTTT; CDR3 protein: CAISPPGNTGELFF
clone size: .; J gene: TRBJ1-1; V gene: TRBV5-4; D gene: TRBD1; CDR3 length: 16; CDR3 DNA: TGTGCCAGCAGCTCCCCTAGGGGGCGTGGGAACACTGAAGCTTTCTTT; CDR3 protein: CASSSPRGRGNTEAFF
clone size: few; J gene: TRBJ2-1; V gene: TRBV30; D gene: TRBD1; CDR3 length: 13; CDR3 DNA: TGTGCCTGGAGGACAGGGTCCTACAATGAGCAGTTCTTC; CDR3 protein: CAWRTGSYNEQFF
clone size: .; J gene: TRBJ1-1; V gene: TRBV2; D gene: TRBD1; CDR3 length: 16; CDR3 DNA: TGTGCCAGCAGCGGGACAGGGGGCGCTAGTAGCACTGAAGCTTTCTTT; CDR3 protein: CASSGTGGASSTEAFF
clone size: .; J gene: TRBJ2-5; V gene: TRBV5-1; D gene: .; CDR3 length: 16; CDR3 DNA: TGCGCCAGCAGCTTGGGAGGTCCCGGTGGTGGAGAGACCCAGTACTTC; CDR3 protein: CASSLGGPGGGETQYF
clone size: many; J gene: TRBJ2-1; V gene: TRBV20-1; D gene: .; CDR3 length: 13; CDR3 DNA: TGCAGTGCTAGAGATGAGGTGGGGCTTGAGCAGTTCTTC; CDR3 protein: CSARDEVGLEQFF
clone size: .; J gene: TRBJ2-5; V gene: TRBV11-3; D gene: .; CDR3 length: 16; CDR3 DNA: TGTGCCAGCAGCTTAGATTCCGGGCAGATTCAAGAGACCCAGTACTTC; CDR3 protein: CASSLDSGQIQETQYF
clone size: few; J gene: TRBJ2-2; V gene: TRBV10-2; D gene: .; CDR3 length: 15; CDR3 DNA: TGCGCCAGCAGTGAGATTGACACGAACACCGGGGAGCTGTTTTTT; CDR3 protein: CASSEIDTNTGELFF
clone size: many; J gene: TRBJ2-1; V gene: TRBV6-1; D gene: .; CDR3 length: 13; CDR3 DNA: TGTGCCAGCAGTCGAGACGAGTACAATGAGCAGTTCTTC; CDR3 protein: CASSRDEYNEQFF
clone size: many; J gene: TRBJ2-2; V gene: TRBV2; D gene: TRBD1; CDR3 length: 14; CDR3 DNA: TGTGCCAGCAGAAGGACAGGGTCAGACGGGGAGCTGTTTTTT; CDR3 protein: CASRRTGSDGELFF
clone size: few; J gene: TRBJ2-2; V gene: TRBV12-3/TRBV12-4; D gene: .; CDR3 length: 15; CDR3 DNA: TGTGCCAGCAGTTTTTATACCCGAGGGACCGGGGAGCTGTTTTTT; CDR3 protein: CASSFYTRGTGELFF
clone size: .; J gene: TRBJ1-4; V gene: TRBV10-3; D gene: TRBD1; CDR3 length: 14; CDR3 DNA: TGTGCCGTCAGTAGGGACAGGTCTAATGAAAAACTGTTTTTT; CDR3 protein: CAVSRDRSNEKLFF
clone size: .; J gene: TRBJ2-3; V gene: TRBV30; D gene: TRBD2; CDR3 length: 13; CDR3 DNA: TGTGCCTGGAGTAGCGGGGTCACAGATACGCAGTATTTT; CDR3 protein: CAWSSGVTDTQYF
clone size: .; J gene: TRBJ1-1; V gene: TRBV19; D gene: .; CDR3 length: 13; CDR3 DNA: TGTGCCAGTAGTACACCTTCTCCGTTGAAGGCTTTCTTT; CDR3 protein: CASSTPSPLKAFF